This TCR beta chain appears in the sequencing data of a study of identical twins. Via MiXCR, TCRdb re-called the 5' RACE reads, giving one row per CDR3 protein. The data contain 1.5 million or so distinct CDR3 sequences, 25% to 35% of them singletons. The CDR3 covers 14 residues. Germline values: CDR1 SGHRS, CDR2 YFSETQ. Trimming removed 0 bases from V and 6 bases from J, with 7 bases in between. This clonotype was seen at least ten times. The chain employs TRBV5-1 and TRBJ1-6, with D possibly matching TRBD1 (5 bases). This receptor was obtained from a newborn girl in good health. Sequencing was carried out using cord blood. DNA for the CDR3: TGCGCCAGCAGCTTGGCAGGGACTAATTCACCCCTCCACTTT. Translated, it gives CASSLAGTNSPLHF.